Shown below are 18 T cell receptor beta chains from a single sample sequenced in a study of blood T cell repertoires in COVID-19. The data were produced by immunoSEQ multiplex PCR, yet TCRdb's version contains in-frame clones alone and is incomplete. The table shows 140,000 to 150,000 clones, with 84% occurring only once. The sample taken for sequencing was peripheral blood. Receptors originate from a human donor in a cohort sampled during active COVID-19.

This chain links TRBV5-1 with TRBJ1-6, with D maybe TRBD1 (5 bases). Germline V CDR1 and CDR2: SGHRS, YFSETQ. The CDR3 runs to 15 residues. Trimming cost V 0 bases and J 7 bases, with 11 bases left between them. CDR3 in amino acids: CASSLVAGINSPLHF. The CDR3 DNA follows: TGCGCCAGCAGCTTGGTGGCAGGGATAAATTCACCCCTCCACTTT. Variable domain in full (rest from reference TRBV5-1 and TRBJ1-6): KAGVTQTPRYLIKTRGQQVTLSCSPISGHRSVSWYQQTPGQGLQFLFEYFSETQRNKGNFPGRFSGRQFSNSRSEMNVSTLELGDSALYLCASSLVAGINSPLHFGNGTRLTVT.

Here the CDR3 DNA reads TGCGCCAGCAGCTCGACAGGGGGTGAGCAGCCCCAGCATTTT. Protein product: CASSSTGGEQPQHF. The chain joins TRBV5-1 to TRBJ1-5; 9 bases align to TRBD1. Germline CDR1 is SGHRS and CDR2 is YFSETQ. This CDR3 is 14 amino acids long. The V segment lost 3 bases and the J segment 7 bases; nucleotides outside the gene matches: 5.

The chain couples TRBV7-8 to TRBJ2-1, with 7 bases aligning to TRBD2. The germline V gene encodes CDR1 SGHVS and CDR2 FQNEAQ. J gave up 0 bases and V 2 bases, and 7 bases lay outside the gene matches. The CDR3 extends over 17 amino acids. The CDR3 DNA is TGTGCCAGCAGCTTAAGCCGCGCGGGGGACTCCTACAATGAGCAGTTCTTC. Translating gives CASSLSRAGDSYNEQFF.

This clone occurred a few times. The CDR3 spells CASSSDRGNEKLFF. CDR3 bases: TGCGCCAGCAGCTCGGACAGGGGCAATGAAAAACTGTTTTTT. The chain is built from TRBV5-1 and TRBJ1-4; 9 nucleotides match TRBD1. Trimming took 3 bases from V and 5 from J; bases not matched to a gene: 2. Per the germline V gene, CDR1 is SGHRS and CDR2 is YFSETQ. The CDR3 contains 14 residues.

This rearrangement joins TRBV15 to TRBJ1-1, with D uncertain. Trimming removed 0 bases at V and 5 bases at J, with 7 bases between. The length of the CDR3 is 13 residues. Germline assignment: CDR1 LNHNV and CDR2 YYDKDF (reference sequence). CDR3 sequence reads: CATSRDRRTEAFF. The CDR3 DNA reads as TGTGCCACCAGCAGAGATAGGCGGACTGAAGCTTTCTTT. Looking up the rest from reference TRBV15 and TRBJ1-1 gives the full variable domain: DAMVIQNPRYQVTQFGKPVTLSCSQTLNHNVMYWYQQKSSQAPKLLFHYYDKDFNNEADTPDNFQSRRPNTSFCFLDIRSPGLGDTAMYLCATSRDRRTEAFFGQGTRLTVV.

This rearrangement joins TRBV18 to TRBJ1-4; a weak D match, TRBD1 (6 bases). There are 15 residues in the CDR3. The germline V gene has CDR1 KGHSH and CDR2 LQKENI. Trimming cost V 3 bases and J 7 bases, with 15 bases left between them. The CDR3 reads CASSPRDLRGEKLFF. For the CDR3, the DNA is TGTGCCAGCTCACCGAGGGACCTCAGGGGTGAAAAACTGTTTTTT.

The chain recombines TRBV29-1 with TRBJ2-1; 10 bases are shared with TRBD2. The germline V gene has CDR1 SQVTM and CDR2 ANQGSEA. The V segment lost 3 bases and the J segment 0 bases; nucleotides outside the gene matches: 2. The CDR3 extends over 15 amino acids. This CDR3 reads CSVDSGGNSYNEQFF. CDR3 DNA sequence: TGCAGCGTTGATAGCGGGGGGAACTCCTACAATGAGCAGTTCTTC.

This clone was seen once. The rearrangement links TRBV13 to TRBJ1-5; TRBD1 matches 10 bases. Germline V CDR1 and CDR2: PRHDT, FYEKMQ (reference sequence). The CDR3 length is 17 residues. The J segment lost 3 bases and the V segment lost 6 bases, leaving 11 bases of the junction unmatched. CDR3 loop: CASSLRQGARNNQPQHF. CDR3 coding DNA: TGTGCCAGCAGTCTTAGACAGGGGGCGAGGAACAATCAGCCCCAGCATTTT. Drawing the rest from reference TRBV13 and TRBJ1-5, the complete variable domain is AAGVIQSPRHLIKEKRETATLKCYPIPRHDTVYWYQQGPGQDPQFLISFYEKMQSDKGSIPDRFSAQQFSDYHSELNMSSLELGDSALYFCASSLRQGARNNQPQHFGDGTRLSIL.

This rearrangement joins TRBV18 to TRBJ2-5, with D perhaps TRBD1 (5 bases). Germline V gives CDR1 KGHSH, CDR2 LQKENI. The germline V and J ends were trimmed by 1 base and 5 bases, with 17 bases remaining between them. This CDR3 spans 16 amino acids. The CDR3 region has the DNA TGTGCCAGCTCACCACGTCTTCATCTACAGGCCGAGACCCAGTACTTC. Residues: CASSPRLHLQAETQYF.

The V and J genes are TRBV19 and TRBJ1-2, with a possible D match to TRBD1 (5 bases). Trimming left V 4 bases short and J 3 bases short, with 15 bases between. The CDR3 loop spans 15 amino acids. Germline V CDR1 and CDR2: LNHDA, SQIVND (reference sequence). CDR3 sequence: CASSKRGTEYYGYTF. CDR3 coding DNA: TGTGCCAGTAGTAAGCGGGGGACGGAATACTATGGCTACACCTTC.

This clone has a single count. Here the CDR3 reads CASSPTGVTDTQYF. The CDR3 nucleotides read TGTGCCAGCAGCCCGACAGGGGTCACAGATACGCAGTATTTT. The rearrangement links TRBV9 to TRBJ2-3, with 8 positions matching TRBD1. V lost 4 bases to trimming and J lost 2 bases; unmatched junction nucleotides: 3. From germline, CDR1 is SGDLS and CDR2 YYNGEE. This CDR3 has 14 amino acids.

This chain uses TRBV4-2 with TRBJ2-5; D might be TRBD2 (5 bases). V lost 2 bases, J lost 1 base, and 8 bases lay in between. Germline assignment: CDR1 LGHNA and CDR2 YNFKEQ. This CDR3 is built from 14 residues. The CDR3 region has the DNA TGTGCCAGCAGCCAACCGGGATCCCAAGAGACCCAGTACTTC. Amino acid sequence: CASSQPGSQETQYF.

V gene TRBV29-1 combines with J gene TRBJ1-1; 7 nucleotides align to TRBD1. The germline V gene encodes CDR1 SQVTM and CDR2 ANQGSEA. This CDR3 comprises 13 residues. V shed 6 bases and J 2 bases; nucleotides not matched to a gene: 6. CDR3 DNA: TGCAGCGTGCTCCGGGACAGCAACACTGAAGCTTTCTTT. Residues: CSVLRDSNTEAFF.

The chain joins TRBV4-2 to TRBJ1-5; D is perhaps TRBD1 (5 bases). V was clipped by 0 bases and J by 5 bases, with 8 bases between them. CDR1 is LGHNA and CDR2 is YNFKEQ in the germline V gene. The CDR3 spans 14 residues. The CDR3 loop reads CASSQDGGDQPQHF. CDR3 nucleotides: TGTGCCAGCAGCCAAGATGGAGGGGATCAGCCCCAGCATTTT.

This clone was recorded only once. The chain recombines TRBV5-1 with TRBJ1-2, with D tentatively TRBD1 (5 bases). The CDR3 spans 16 residues. The germline V and J ends were trimmed by 4 bases and 3 bases, with 19 bases remaining between them. From germline, CDR1 is SGHRS and CDR2 YFSETQ. The CDR3 loop reads CASSLEAARGDYGYTF. The CDR3 bases are TGCGCCAGCAGCCTGGAGGCCGCTCGGGGGGACTATGGCTACACCTTC.

The CDR3 protein is CAWSRGSGGSADTQYF. CDR3 coding DNA: TGTGCCTGGAGTCGAGGAAGCGGGGGGAGTGCAGATACGCAGTATTTT. The chain recombines TRBV30 with TRBJ2-3; 9 bases agree with TRBD2. J was trimmed by 4 bases and V by 2 bases; bases with no gene match: 10. Germline CDR1 reads GTSNPN; CDR2 reads SVGIG (reference sequence). The CDR3 has 16 amino acids.

The chain links TRBV24-1 to TRBJ2-6; perhaps TRBD1 as D (5 bases). V lost 3 bases and J lost 1, with 9 bases in between. The CDR3 is 16 amino acids. Germline CDR1 and CDR2: KGHDR and SFDVKD. The CDR3 nucleotides read TGTGCCACCAGTGATCGACAGTTTTCTGGGGCCAACGTCCTGACTTTC. Protein sequence: CATSDRQFSGANVLTF.

V and J are TRBV6-6 and TRBJ1-5; D unclear. The CDR3 loop spans 15 amino acids. V dropped 2 bases and J dropped 4 bases, with 12 bases sitting between them. Germline assignment: CDR1 MNHNY and CDR2 SVGAGI (reference sequence). This CDR3 reads CASSYNRGTNQPQHF. The CDR3 DNA is TGTGCCAGCAGTTACAACCGTGGTACTAATCAGCCCCAGCATTTT.